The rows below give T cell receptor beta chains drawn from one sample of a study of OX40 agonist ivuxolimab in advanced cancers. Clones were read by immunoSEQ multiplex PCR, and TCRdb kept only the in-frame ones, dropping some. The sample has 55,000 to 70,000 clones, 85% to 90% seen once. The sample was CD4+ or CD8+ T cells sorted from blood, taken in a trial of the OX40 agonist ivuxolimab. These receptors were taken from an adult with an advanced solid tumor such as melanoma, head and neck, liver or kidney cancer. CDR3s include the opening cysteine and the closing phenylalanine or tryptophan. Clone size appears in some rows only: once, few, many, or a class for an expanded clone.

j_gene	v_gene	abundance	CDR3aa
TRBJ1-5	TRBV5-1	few	CASSLGQNNQPQHF
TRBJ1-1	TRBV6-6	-	CASSRTGQGRSGEAFF
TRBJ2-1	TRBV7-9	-	CASSLTSGASNEQFF
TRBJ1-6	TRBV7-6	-	CASSPSANSPLHF
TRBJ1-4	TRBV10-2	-	CASSSFATNEKLFF
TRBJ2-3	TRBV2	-	CASSADWGDTQYF
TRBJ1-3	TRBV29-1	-	CSAHFGLGALDGNTIYF
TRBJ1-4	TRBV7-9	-	CASSLALGGQNEKLFF
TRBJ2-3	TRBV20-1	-	CSGGSTDTQYF
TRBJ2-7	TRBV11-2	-	CASSRQGASPYEQYF
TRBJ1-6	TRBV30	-	CAWSGEVGNSPLHF
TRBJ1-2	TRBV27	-	CASSLRQGDGYTF
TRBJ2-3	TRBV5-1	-	CASSPDSTDTQYF
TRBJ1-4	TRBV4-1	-	CASSPQGGQRGNEKLFF
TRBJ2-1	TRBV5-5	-	CASSLLTGGEQFF
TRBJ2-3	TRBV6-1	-	CASSVYQRSTDTQYF
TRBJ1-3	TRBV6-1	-	CASSEGPRNTIYF
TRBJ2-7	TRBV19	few	CASSAYFGGGSYEQYF
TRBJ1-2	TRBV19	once	CASSKASIANYGYTF
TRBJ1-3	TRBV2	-	CASSEYQPGNTIYF
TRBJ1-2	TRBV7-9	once	CASSLRQGRPPSNYGYTF
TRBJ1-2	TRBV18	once	CASSLDRKGYTF
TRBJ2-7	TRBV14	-	CASSPGYEQYF
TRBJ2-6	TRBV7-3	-	CASSLTRQGSLVSGANVLTF
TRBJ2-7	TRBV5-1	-	CASSHPVSRGGYEQYF
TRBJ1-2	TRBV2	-	CASSEALRGGGGYTF
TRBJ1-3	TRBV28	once	CASGLSGGPGNTIYF
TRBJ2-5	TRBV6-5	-	CASSYSSWGKETQYF
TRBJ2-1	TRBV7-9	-	CATMPRYNEQFF
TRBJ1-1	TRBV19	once	CASRNGPRGAEAFF
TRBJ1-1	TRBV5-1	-	CASSGLGQPSTEAFF
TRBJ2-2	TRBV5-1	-	CASSFTTGTNTGELFF
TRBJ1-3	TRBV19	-	CASSRTGLSGNTIYF
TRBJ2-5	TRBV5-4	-	CASSLRLAQETQYF
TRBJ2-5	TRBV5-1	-	CASSLTGGQETQYF
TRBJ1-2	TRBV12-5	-	CASGLVGGANYGYTF
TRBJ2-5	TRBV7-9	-	CASSSQVETQYF
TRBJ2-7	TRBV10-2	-	CASRSPEVGRGASYEQYF
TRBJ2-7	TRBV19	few	CASSIGGAYEQYF
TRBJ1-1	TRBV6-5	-	CASSYTGTNTEAFF
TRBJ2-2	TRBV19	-	CASKGTGVTGELFF
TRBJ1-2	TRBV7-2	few	CASSLERKNYGYTF
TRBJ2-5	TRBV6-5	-	CASSYSLAGETQYF
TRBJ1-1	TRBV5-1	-	CASSPRRQGNTEAFF
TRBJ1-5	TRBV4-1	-	CASSQERTGGGQPQHF
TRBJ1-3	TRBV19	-	CASSVLAGNTIYF
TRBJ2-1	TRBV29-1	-	CSVARDRGLF
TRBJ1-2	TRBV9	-	CASSVAPMINYGYTF
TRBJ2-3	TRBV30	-	CAWSGDRGPDTQYF
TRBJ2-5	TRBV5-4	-	CASSPTRQETQYF
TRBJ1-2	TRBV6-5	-	CASSYSTHRASGYTF
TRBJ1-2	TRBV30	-	CAWSWSRVSYGYTF
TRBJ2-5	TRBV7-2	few	CASSPQTSGGRETQYF
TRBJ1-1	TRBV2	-	CASSGDRNTEAFF
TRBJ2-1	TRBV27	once	CASSRDPGHGGYNEQFF
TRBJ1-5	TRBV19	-	CASSPYDRGVNQPQHF